The next 18 T cell receptor beta chains were all read from a single sample in a study of cytomegalovirus exposure and HLA in healthy donors. The PCR had 60 Vbeta and 13 Jbeta primers. Libraries were prepared by immunoSEQ multiplex PCR; TCRdb keeps only in-frame clonotypes and omits some of them. In the table there are about 50,000 clones, 65% to 80% of which are singletons. Sequenced input: PBMCs. These receptors came from a woman aged 45-65 years in good health and CMV-seronegative.

The chain links TRBV10-1 to TRBJ2-5; maybe TRBD2 (6 bases). V was trimmed by 3 bases and J by 0 bases, leaving 8 bases between them. This CDR3 contains 14 residues. In germline, CDR1 is WNHNN, CDR2 SYGVQD (reference sequence). The CDR3 DNA sequence: TGCGCCAGCAGTGAATCGGGAGACCAAGAGACCCAGTACTTC. This codes for CASSESGDQETQYF.

The genes are TRBV28 and TRBJ2-2; D may be TRBD1 (5 bases). Trimming removed 1 base from V and 4 bases from J, with 10 bases in between. The CDR3 covers 15 residues. In germline, CDR1 is MDHEN, CDR2 SYDVKM. CDR3 amino acids: CASSLSDRITGELFF. The CDR3 DNA follows: TGTGCCAGCAGTTTATCCGACAGAATCACCGGGGAGCTGTTTTTT.

The V and J genes are TRBV11-2 and TRBJ1-6, with 7 nucleotides matching TRBD1. This CDR3 region has 15 residues. V dropped 5 bases and J dropped 9; count of bases not matched to a gene: 10. Germline lookup yields CDR1 SGHAT and CDR2 FQNNGV. The CDR3 DNA is TGTGCCAGCAGCCGAGGACAGGCCGGAGGTTCACCCCTCCACTTT. As protein: CASSRGQAGGSPLHF. Based on the CDR3 plus reference TRBV11-2 and TRBJ1-6, the full variable domain is EAGVAQSPRYKIIEKRQSVAFWCNPISGHATLYWYQQILGQGPKLLIQFQNNGVVDDSQLPKDRFSAERLKGVDSTLKIQPAKLEDSAVYLCASSRGQAGGSPLHFGNGTRLTVT.

The V and J genes are TRBV7-9 and TRBJ2-7; 13 positions agree with TRBD2. Germline CDR1 is SEHNR and CDR2 is FQNEAQ (reference sequence). The CDR3 length is 15 residues. Trimming removed 1 base from V and 6 bases from J; junction bases left unmatched: 3. CDR3 sequence reads: CASSLGLAGGSEQYF. As DNA, the CDR3 is TGTGCCAGCAGCTTAGGACTAGCGGGGGGAAGCGAGCAGTACTTC.

J is TRBJ2-7 and V is TRBV28; a possible D gene is TRBD2 (6 bases). In germline, CDR1 is MDHEN, CDR2 SYDVKM. Trimming removed 7 bases at V and 3 bases at J, with 16 bases between. The CDR3 extends over 14 amino acids. The CDR3 region has the DNA TGTGCCAGCACGACAAACCGGGACTTCTACGAGCAGTACTTC. As protein: CASTTNRDFYEQYF.

This chain links TRBV5-8 with TRBJ2-6, with 7 bases matching TRBD2. V shed 4 bases and J 2 bases; nucleotides not matched to a gene: 3. The length of the CDR3 is 15 residues. Germline V gene sequence: CDR1 SGHTS, CDR2 YDEGEE. CDR3 amino acids: CASSIGRAGANVLTF. The DNA of the CDR3 is TGTGCCAGCAGCATTGGGAGGGCTGGGGCCAACGTCCTGACTTTC.

This clone was recorded a few times. This chain uses TRBV20-1 with TRBJ1-5, with D tentatively TRBD1 (5 bases). Germline assignment: CDR1 DFQATT and CDR2 SNEGSKA (reference sequence). V lost 3 bases, J lost 11 bases, and 11 bases lay in between. The CDR3 has 11 amino acids. The CDR3 nucleotides are TGCAGTGCTAGGGGGCCTGGGGCCCAGCATTTT. As protein: CSARGPGAQHF.

J is TRBJ2-3 and V is TRBV7-2; the match to TRBD2 covers 7 bases. The V and J ends lost 4 bases and 3 bases, in that order; junction bases with no gene match: 10. Germline loops: CDR1 SGHTA, CDR2 FQGNSA. The CDR3 has 16 residues. DNA for the CDR3: TGTGCCAGCAGCTCTTCCTTCGGGGGAGGGACAGATACGCAGTATTTT. Translated: CASSSSFGGGTDTQYF.

The V call is TRBV6-1, the J call TRBJ2-3; 8 bases fit TRBD2. Losses at the gene ends were 8 bases for V and 2 bases for J; bases not matched to a gene: 6. CDR1 and CDR2 (germline): MNHNS, SASEGT. The CDR3 totals 14 residues. The CDR3 DNA is TGTGCCAGCGCGGACGGGGGGGACACAGATACGCAGTATTTT. Encoded protein: CASADGGDTDTQYF.

The chain employs TRBV27 and TRBJ1-1; 7 bases agree with TRBD1. The germline V gene encodes CDR1 MNHEY and CDR2 SMNVEV (reference sequence). V gave up 5 bases and J gave up 4 bases; unmatched junction bases: 10. The CDR3 consists of 15 residues. The DNA for the CDR3 is TGTGCCAGCAGTACCCGGACAGGCGTGCGCACTGAAGCTTTCTTT. This gives the protein CASSTRTGVRTEAFF.

This chain connects TRBV7-8 to TRBJ1-2; 10 nucleotides line up with TRBD1. The length of the CDR3 is 15 residues. In germline, CDR1 is SGHVS, CDR2 FQNEAQ. V shed 5 bases and J 9 bases; nucleotides not matched to a gene: 12. Here the CDR3 DNA reads TGTGCCAGCAGCCCGTCCCCCGGGACAGGGGATAGCTACACCTTC. Protein sequence: CASSPSPGTGDSYTF.

The chain employs TRBV4-2 and TRBJ1-4, with TRBD1 identical over 10 bases. This CDR3 spans 16 amino acids. J gave up 6 bases and V 2 bases, and 6 bases lay outside the gene matches. Germline lookup yields CDR1 LGHNA and CDR2 YNFKEQ. The CDR3 region is CASSQQPGQGYEKLFF. The CDR3 DNA reads as TGTGCCAGCAGCCAACAGCCGGGACAGGGGTATGAAAAACTGTTTTTT.

The chain employs TRBV6-5 and TRBJ2-1; D unclear. Trimming cost V 6 bases and J 8 bases, with 8 bases left between them. The CDR3 consists of 11 residues. Germline CDR1 is MNHEY and CDR2 is SVGAGI. The CDR3 here is CASRLNDEQFF. In nucleotides, the CDR3 is TGTGCCAGCAGACTTAATGATGAGCAGTTCTTC.

V and J are TRBV28 and TRBJ1-2, with a possible D match to TRBD1 (6 bases). V was cut by 5 bases and J by 4 bases, with 17 bases left in between. The CDR3 has 15 residues. Germline V gene sequence: CDR1 MDHEN, CDR2 SYDVKM. CDR3 coding DNA: TGTGCCAGCAGTCCAGGACAGATGGGTCCCTATGGCTACACCTTC. Its protein product is CASSPGQMGPYGYTF.

This rearrangement joins TRBV27 to TRBJ2-3; no clear D gene. In germline, CDR1 is MNHEY, CDR2 SMNVEV (reference sequence). CDR3 length equals 10 residues. V shed 11 bases and J shed 6 bases, with 9 bases lying between them. DNA of the CDR3: TGTGCCTCCCCTAGGGATACGCAGTATTTT. Protein sequence: CASPRDTQYF.

This clone was counted only a few times. The rearrangement links TRBV28 to TRBJ1-5; 9 positions match TRBD1. J lost 4 bases, V lost 2 bases, and 6 bases had no gene match. Germline-derived CDR1 and CDR2 are MDHEN and SYDVKM. The CDR3 consists of 16 residues. The CDR3 DNA sequence: TGTGCCAGCAGTTTAGTAGGGACAGGGAAGAATCAGCCCCAGCATTTT. Its translation is CASSLVGTGKNQPQHF.

This clone is a singleton in its sample. The chain is built from TRBV29-1 and TRBJ2-3; tentative D call: TRBD2 (5 bases). Trimming took off 4 bases at V and 2 bases at J, with 16 bases between the two ends. The germline gives CDR1 SQVTM, CDR2 ANQGSEA. This CDR3 is 15 amino acids long. The CDR3 is CSVGGSAHSTDTQYF. The CDR3 DNA sequence: TGCAGCGTTGGAGGTAGCGCCCATTCCACAGATACGCAGTATTTT.

V gene TRBV6-1 combines with J gene TRBJ2-7, with D possibly being TRBD1 (5 bases). The CDR3 consists of 11 residues. The V gene lost 7 bases and the J gene lost 7 bases, with 11 bases spanning the gap. Germline V gene sequence: CDR1 MNHNS, CDR2 SASEGT. As DNA, the CDR3 is TGTGCCAGCATTGGTAGGGGTGAGCAGTACTTC. It codes for CASIGRGEQYF.